This entry features one T cell receptor beta chain sequence. Its antigen is currently unknown. People who had autoimmune disease history or systemic immunosuppression were excluded. The record originates from a study of OX40 agonist ivuxolimab in advanced cancers. Study summary: Prior checkpoint blockade (anti-PD-1, anti-PD-L1 or anti-CTLA-4) was permitted; around 40% had it.

Study results and limitations: Both CD4+ and CD8+ T cell populations in blood had undergone clonal expansion by week 6 at 0.1 to 3.0 mg/kg.

Assay used: immunoSEQ multiplex PCR; TCRdb lists only in-frame clones, some missing. The sample gives over 50,000 clones, roughly 84% of which show up once; roughly 0.47% is in the top ten. This CDR3 is 15 amino acids long. From germline, CDR1 is MNHEY and CDR2 SMNVEV (reference sequence). Trimming cost V 2 bases and J 9 bases; bases outside gene matches: 9. The starting material was CD4+ or CD8+ T cells sorted from blood, obtained in a trial of the OX40 agonist ivuxolimab. The chain recombines TRBV27 with TRBJ2-1; the match to TRBD2 covers 8 bases. The TCR originated in an adult with an advanced solid tumor such as melanoma, head and neck, liver or kidney cancer. The CDR3 reads CASSLSFSGDGEQFF. The CDR3 DNA reads as TGTGCCAGCAGTTTAAGTTTTAGCGGGGACGGTGAGCAGTTCTTC.